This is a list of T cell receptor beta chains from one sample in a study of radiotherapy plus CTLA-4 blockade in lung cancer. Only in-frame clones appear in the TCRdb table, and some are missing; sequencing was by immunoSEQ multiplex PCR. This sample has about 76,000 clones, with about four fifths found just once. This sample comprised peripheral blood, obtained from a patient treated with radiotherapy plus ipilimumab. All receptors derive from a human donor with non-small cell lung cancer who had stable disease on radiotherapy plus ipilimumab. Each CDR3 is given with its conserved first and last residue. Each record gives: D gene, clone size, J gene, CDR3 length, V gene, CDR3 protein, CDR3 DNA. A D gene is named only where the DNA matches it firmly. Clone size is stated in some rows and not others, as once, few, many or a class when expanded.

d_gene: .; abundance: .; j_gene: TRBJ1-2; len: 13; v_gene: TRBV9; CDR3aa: CASSRGGSYGYTF; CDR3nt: TGTGCCAGCAGCCGGGGGGGGAGCTATGGCTACACCTTC
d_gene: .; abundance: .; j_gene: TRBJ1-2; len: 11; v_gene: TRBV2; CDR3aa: CASSREYGYTF; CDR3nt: TGTGCCAGCAGTCGGGAATATGGCTACACCTTC
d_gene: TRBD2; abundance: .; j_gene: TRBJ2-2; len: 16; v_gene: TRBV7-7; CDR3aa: CASSFYGGANTGELFF; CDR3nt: TGTGCCAGCAGCTTCTACGGGGGGGCGAACACCGGGGAGCTGTTTTTT
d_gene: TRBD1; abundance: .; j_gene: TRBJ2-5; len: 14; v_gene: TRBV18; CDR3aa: CASSPRGQQETQYF; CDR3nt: TGTGCCAGCTCACCCCGGGGACAGCAAGAGACCCAGTACTTC
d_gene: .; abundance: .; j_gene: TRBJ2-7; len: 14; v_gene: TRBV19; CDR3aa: CANTQPGAIYEQYF; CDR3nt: TGTGCCAATACCCAGCCAGGGGCCATCTACGAGCAGTACTTC
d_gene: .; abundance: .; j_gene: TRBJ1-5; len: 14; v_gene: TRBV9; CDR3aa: CASNGGRSNQPQHF; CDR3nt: TGTGCCAGCAACGGGGGAAGGAGCAATCAGCCCCAGCATTTT
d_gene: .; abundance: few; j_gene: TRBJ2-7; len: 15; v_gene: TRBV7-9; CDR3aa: CASTSSRASSYEQYF; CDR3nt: TGTGCCAGCACCTCATCGAGGGCTTCCTCCTACGAGCAGTACTTC
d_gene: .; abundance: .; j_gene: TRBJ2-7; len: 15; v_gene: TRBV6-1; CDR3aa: CASTSTTGASYEQYF; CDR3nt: TGTGCCAGCACATCAACAACCGGGGCCTCCTACGAGCAGTACTTC
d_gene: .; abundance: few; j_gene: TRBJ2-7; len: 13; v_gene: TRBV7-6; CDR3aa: CASSLRITYEQYF; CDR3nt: TGTGCCAGCAGCTTACGTATTACCTACGAGCAGTACTTC
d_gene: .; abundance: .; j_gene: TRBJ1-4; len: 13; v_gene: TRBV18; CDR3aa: CASSARTNEKLFF; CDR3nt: TGTGCCAGCTCCGCCAGGACTAATGAAAAACTGTTTTTT
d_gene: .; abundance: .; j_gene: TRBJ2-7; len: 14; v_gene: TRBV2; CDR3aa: CASRATGSSYEQYF; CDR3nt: TGTGCCAGCAGGGCAACAGGGTCCTCCTACGAGCAGTACTTC
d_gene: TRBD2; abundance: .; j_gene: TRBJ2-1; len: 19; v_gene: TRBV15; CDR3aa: CATSRDIRASGGWGNEQFF; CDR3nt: TGTGCCACCAGCAGAGATATTCGCGCTAGCGGGGGCTGGGGGAATGAGCAGTTCTTC
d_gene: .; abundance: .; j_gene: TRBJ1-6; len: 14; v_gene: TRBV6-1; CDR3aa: CASSTGSDNSPLHF; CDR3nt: TGTGCCAGCTCGACGGGGAGCGATAATTCACCCCTCCACTTT
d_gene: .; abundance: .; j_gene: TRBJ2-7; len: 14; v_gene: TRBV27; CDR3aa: CASSFPPHLYEQYF; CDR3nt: TGTGCCAGCAGTTTCCCCCCACACTTATACGAGCAGTACTTC
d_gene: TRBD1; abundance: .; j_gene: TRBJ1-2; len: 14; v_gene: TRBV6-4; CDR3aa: CASSAGTGGDGYTF; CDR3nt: TGTGCCAGCAGTGCCGGGACAGGGGGCGATGGCTACACCTTC
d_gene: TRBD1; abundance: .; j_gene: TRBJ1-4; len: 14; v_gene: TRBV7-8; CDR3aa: CASSPGTANEKLFF; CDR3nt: TGTGCCAGCAGCCCCGGGACAGCTAATGAAAAACTGTTTTTT
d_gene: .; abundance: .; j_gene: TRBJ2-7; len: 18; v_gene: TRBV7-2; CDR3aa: CASSLGTSILPSAYEQYF; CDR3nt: TGTGCCAGCAGCCTCGGGACTTCGATTTTGCCCTCCGCTTACGAGCAGTACTTC
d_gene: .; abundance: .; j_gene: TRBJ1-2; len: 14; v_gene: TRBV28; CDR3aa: CASSLSGVVYGYTF; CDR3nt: TGTGCCAGCAGTTTATCCGGGGTTGTCTATGGCTACACCTTC
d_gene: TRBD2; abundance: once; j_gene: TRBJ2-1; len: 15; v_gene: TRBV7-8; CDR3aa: CASSYTSGYYNEQFF; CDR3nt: TGTGCCAGCAGCTACACTAGCGGATACTACAATGAGCAGTTCTTC
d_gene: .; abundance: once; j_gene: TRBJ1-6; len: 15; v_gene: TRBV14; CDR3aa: CASSPSGSYNSPLHF; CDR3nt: TGTGCCAGCAGTCCCTCGGGGTCCTATAATTCACCCCTCCACTTT
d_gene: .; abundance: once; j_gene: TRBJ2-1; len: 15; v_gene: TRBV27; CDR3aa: CASTRSGGPYNEQFF; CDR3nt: TGTGCCAGTACACGATCGGGGGGCCCCTACAATGAGCAGTTCTTC
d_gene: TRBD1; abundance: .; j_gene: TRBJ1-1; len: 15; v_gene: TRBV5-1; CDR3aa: CASSTLTGGRTEAFF; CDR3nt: TGCGCCAGCAGCACTTTGACAGGGGGTCGGACTGAAGCTTTCTTT
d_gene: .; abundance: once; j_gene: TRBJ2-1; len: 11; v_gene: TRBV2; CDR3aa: CASSLADEQFF; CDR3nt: TGTGCCAGCAGTTTAGCGGATGAGCAGTTCTTC
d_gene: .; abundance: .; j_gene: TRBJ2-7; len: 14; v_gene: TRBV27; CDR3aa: CASSLWGISYEQYF; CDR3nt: TGTGCCAGCAGTTTATGGGGGATTTCCTACGAGCAGTACTTC
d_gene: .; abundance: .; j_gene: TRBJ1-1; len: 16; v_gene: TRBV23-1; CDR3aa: CASSQLYRQANTEAFF; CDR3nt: TGCGCCAGCAGTCAACTATACAGACAGGCGAACACTGAAGCTTTCTTT
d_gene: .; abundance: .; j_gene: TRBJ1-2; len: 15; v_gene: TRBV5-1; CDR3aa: CASSKQTGSNYGYTF; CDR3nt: TGCGCCAGCAGCAAGCAAACCGGGAGTAACTATGGCTACACCTTC
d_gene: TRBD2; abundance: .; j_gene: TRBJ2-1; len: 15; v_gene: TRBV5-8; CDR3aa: CASSLRGGSYNEQFF; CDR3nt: TGTGCCAGCAGCTTGCGTGGCGGGAGTTACAATGAGCAGTTCTTC
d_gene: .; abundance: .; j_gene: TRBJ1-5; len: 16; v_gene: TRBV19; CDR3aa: CASSRNRDGLNQPQHF; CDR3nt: TGTGCCAGCAGTCGAAACCGGGACGGACTCAATCAGCCCCAGCATTTT
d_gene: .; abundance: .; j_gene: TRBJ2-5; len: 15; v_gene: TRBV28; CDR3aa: CASGDYTGNQETQYF; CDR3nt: TGTGCCAGCGGCGACTACACAGGGAACCAAGAGACCCAGTACTTC
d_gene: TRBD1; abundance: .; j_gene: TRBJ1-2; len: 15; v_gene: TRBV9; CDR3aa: CASSVGQGTNYGYTF; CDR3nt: TGTGCCAGCAGCGTAGGACAGGGGACGAACTATGGCTACACCTTC
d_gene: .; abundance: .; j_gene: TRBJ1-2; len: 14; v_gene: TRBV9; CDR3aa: CASSVVDRTYGYTF; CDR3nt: TGTGCCAGCAGCGTAGTAGACAGAACTTATGGCTACACCTTC
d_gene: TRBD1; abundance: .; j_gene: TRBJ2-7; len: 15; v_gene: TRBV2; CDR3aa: CASRIGQGRSYEQYF; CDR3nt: TGTGCCAGCAGGATCGGACAGGGGCGATCCTACGAGCAGTACTTC
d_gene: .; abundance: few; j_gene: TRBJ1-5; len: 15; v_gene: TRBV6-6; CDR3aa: CASTAQGGAREPQHF; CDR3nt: TGTGCCAGCACCGCCCAGGGAGGGGCTCGCGAGCCCCAGCATTTT
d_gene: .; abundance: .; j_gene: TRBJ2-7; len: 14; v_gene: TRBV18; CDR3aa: CASSPQGRLAEQYF; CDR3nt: TGTGCCAGCTCACCACAGGGGCGACTTGCCGAGCAGTACTTC
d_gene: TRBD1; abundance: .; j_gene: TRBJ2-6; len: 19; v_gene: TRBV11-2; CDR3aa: CASSRRAGTGSSGANVLTF; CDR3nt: TGTGCCAGCAGCCGTCGCGCGGGGACAGGGAGTTCTGGGGCCAACGTCCTGACTTTC
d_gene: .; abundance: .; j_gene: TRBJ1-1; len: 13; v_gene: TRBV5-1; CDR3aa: CASSPLGNTEAFF; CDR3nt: TGCGCCAGCAGCCCCCTGGGGAACACTGAAGCTTTCTTT
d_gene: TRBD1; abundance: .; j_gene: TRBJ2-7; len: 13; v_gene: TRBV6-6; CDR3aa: CASRTGSTYEQYF; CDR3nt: TGTGCCAGCAGGACAGGGAGCACCTACGAGCAGTACTTC
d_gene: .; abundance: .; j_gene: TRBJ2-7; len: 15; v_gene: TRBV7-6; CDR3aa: CASSPQAHSTYEQYF; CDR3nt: TGTGCCAGCAGCCCACAGGCTCACAGTACCTACGAGCAGTACTTC
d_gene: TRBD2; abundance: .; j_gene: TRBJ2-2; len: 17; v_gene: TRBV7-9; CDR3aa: CASSEGSGGVNTGELFF; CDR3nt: TGTGCCAGTTCGGAGGGTAGCGGGGGAGTGAACACCGGGGAGCTGTTTTTT
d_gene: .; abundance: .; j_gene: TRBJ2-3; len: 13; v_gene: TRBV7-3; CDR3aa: CASSYRDADTQYF; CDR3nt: TGTGCCAGCAGCTACAGGGACGCAGATACGCAGTATTTT
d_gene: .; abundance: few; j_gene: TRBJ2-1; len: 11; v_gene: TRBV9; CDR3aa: CASSVGHEQFF; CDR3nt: TGTGCCAGCAGCGTAGGGCATGAGCAGTTCTTC
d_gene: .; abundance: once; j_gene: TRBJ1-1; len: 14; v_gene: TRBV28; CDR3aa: CASSPTRGGTEAFF; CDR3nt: TGTGCCAGCAGCCCCACCCGGGGCGGCACTGAAGCTTTCTTT
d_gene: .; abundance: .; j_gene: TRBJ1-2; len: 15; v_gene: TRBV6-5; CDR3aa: CASSPVGTANYGYTF; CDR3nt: TGTGCCAGCAGTCCGGTCGGGACGGCTAACTATGGCTACACCTTC
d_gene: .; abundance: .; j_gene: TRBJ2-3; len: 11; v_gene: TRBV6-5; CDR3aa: CASSYLATQYF; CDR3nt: TGTGCCAGCAGTTACCTCGCTACGCAGTATTTT
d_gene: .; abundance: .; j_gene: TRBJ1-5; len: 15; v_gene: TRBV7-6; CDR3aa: CASSLDEYSNQPQHF; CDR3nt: TGTGCCAGCAGCTTAGATGAATATAGCAATCAGCCCCAGCATTTT
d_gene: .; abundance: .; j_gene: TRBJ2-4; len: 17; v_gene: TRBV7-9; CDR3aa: CASSGPGRNLAKNIQYF; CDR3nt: TGTGCCAGCAGCGGACCGGGACGGAACCTAGCCAAAAACATTCAGTACTTC
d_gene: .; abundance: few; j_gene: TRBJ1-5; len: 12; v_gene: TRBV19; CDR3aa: CASSLRNQPQHF; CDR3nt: TGTGCCAGTAGTTTGCGTAATCAGCCCCAGCATTTT
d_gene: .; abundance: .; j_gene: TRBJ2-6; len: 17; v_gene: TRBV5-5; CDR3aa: CASSLGLGGSGANVLTF; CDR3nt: TGTGCCAGCAGCTTGGGGTTAGGGGGCTCTGGGGCCAACGTCCTGACTTTC
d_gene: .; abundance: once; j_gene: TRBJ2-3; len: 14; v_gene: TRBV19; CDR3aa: CASRTGMSTDTQYF; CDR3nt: TGTGCCAGTAGAACAGGGATGAGCACAGATACGCAGTATTTT
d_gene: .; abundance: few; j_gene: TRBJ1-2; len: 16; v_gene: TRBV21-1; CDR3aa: CASSNDRDRGPYGYTF; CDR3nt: TGTGCCAGCAGCAACGATCGGGACAGGGGGCCGTATGGCTACACCTTC
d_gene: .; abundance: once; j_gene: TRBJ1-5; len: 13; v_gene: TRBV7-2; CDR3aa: CASSLRSNQPQHF; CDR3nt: TGTGCCAGCAGCTTACGTAGCAATCAGCCCCAGCATTTT
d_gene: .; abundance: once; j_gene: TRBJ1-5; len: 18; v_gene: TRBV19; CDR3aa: CASSNPGPRWGSNQPQHF; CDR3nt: TGTGCCAGTAGTAACCCCGGACCCCGGTGGGGTAGCAATCAGCCCCAGCATTTT
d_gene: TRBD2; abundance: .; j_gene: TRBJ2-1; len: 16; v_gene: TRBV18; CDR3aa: CASSPGTSGRLAEQFF; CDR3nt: TGTGCCAGCTCACCGGGGACTAGCGGGAGACTTGCTGAGCAGTTCTTC
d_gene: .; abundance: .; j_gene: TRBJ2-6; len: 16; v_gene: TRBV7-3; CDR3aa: CASSYLKSSGANVLTF; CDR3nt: TGTGCCAGCAGCTACCTCAAGAGCTCTGGGGCCAACGTCCTGACTTTC
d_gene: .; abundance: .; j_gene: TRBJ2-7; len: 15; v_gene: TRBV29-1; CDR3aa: CSVGAPGQASYEQYF; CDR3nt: TGCAGCGTTGGGGCACCGGGTCAGGCCTCCTACGAGCAGTACTTC
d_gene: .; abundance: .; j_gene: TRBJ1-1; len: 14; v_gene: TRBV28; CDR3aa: CASSSAGPYTEAFF; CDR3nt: TGTGCCAGCAGTTCCGCCGGGCCGTACACTGAAGCTTTCTTT
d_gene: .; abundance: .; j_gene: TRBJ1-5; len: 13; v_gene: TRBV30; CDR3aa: CAWSAGRDQPQHF; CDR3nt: TGTGCCTGGAGTGCTGGGAGAGATCAGCCCCAGCATTTT
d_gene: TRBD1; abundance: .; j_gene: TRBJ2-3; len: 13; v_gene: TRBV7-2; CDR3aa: CASSPTGTDTQYF; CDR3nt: TGTGCCAGCAGCCCGACAGGGACAGATACGCAGTATTTT
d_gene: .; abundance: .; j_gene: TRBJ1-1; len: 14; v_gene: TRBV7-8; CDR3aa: CASSQGLGGTEAFF; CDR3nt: TGTGCCAGCAGTCAGGGCCTGGGGGGCACTGAAGCTTTCTTT
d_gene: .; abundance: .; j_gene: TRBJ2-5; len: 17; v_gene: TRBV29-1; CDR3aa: CSVGVRGWVRLGETQYF; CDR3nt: TGCAGCGTTGGTGTCAGGGGATGGGTAAGGTTAGGGGAGACCCAGTACTTC